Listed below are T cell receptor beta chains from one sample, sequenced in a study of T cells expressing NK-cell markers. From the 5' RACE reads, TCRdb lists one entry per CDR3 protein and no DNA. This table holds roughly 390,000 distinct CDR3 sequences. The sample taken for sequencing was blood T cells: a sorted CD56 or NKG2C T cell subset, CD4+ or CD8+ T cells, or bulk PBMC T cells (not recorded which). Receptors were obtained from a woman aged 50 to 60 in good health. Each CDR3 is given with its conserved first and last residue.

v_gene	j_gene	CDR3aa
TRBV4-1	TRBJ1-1	CASSPMTDTEAFF
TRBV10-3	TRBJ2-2	CAISPEAGVPITGELFF
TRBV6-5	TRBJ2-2	CASSYVGDGGELFF
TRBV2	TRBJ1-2	CASMRTGDFGYTF
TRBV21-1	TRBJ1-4	CASGPPTNEKLFF
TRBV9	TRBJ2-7	CASSVEGQGTHEQYF
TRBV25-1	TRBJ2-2	CASRPGLATNTGELFF
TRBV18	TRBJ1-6	CASSPKDQYSPLHF
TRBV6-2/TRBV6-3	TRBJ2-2	CASSYSGSSGELFF
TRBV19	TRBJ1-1	CASSGTDTEAFF
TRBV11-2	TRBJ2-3	CASSSLRLAYTQYF
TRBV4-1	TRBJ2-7	CASSQGWPDSYEQYF
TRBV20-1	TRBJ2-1	CSAQRRATYNEQFF
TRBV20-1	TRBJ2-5	CSASSPGTSGKETQYF
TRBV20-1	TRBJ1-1	CSGAFPNTEAFF
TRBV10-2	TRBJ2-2	CASGDIQSNTGELFF
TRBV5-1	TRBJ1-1	CASRDRWNTEAFF
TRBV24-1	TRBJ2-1	CATSRYGGGRNEQFF
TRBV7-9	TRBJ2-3	CASSSPRAWGDTQYF
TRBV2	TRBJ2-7	CASNPGAWASYEQYF
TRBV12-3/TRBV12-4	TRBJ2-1	CASRLAGGGGQFF
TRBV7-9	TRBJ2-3	CASSHLAGGTDTQYF